Listed below are T cell receptor beta chains from one sample, sequenced in a study of chemoradiotherapy in HPV16-positive cancers. Generated by immunoSEQ multiplex PCR, the TCRdb table keeps only in-frame clones and is missing some. The sample lists 25,000 to 40,000 clones, more than 85% occurring once. Sequencing used blood, obtained from a patient who underwent chemoradiotherapy. The receptors stem from a human donor with HPV-associated anogenital cancer. Both conserved end residues are part of each CDR3.

len: 16; v_gene: TRBV7-8; CDR3aa: CASSLANTVMNTEAFF
len: 14; v_gene: TRBV6-1; CDR3aa: CASSEGRGRQPQHF
len: 15; v_gene: TRBV6-1; CDR3aa: CASRGRDRGNYGYTF
len: 17; v_gene: TRBV6-1; CDR3aa: CASSGFTPGLATDTQYF
len: 13; v_gene: TRBV11-3; CDR3aa: CASSPGQGQTQYF
len: 16; v_gene: TRBV7-2; CDR3aa: CASSLVPGTGGEKLFF
len: 11; v_gene: TRBV2; CDR3aa: CASSEGGGYTF
len: 17; v_gene: TRBV11-3; CDR3aa: CASSARDRGPLNEKLFF
len: 14; v_gene: TRBV9; CDR3aa: CASSVGLDGAEAFF
len: 11; v_gene: TRBV7-2; CDR3aa: CASSSEMALHF
len: 16; v_gene: TRBV7-2; CDR3aa: CASSLEGTIRGEKLFF